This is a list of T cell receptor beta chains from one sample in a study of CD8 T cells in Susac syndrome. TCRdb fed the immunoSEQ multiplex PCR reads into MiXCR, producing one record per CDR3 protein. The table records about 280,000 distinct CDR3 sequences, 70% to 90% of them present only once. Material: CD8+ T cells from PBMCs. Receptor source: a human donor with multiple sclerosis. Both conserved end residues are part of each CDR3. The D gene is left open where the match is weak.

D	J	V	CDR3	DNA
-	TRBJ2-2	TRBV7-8	CASSPKTGVPATGELFF	TGTGCCAGCAGCCCCAAGACAGGAGTCCCGGCCACCGGGGAGCTGTTTTTT
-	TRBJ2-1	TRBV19	CASSMVGFGFGSSYNEQFF	TGTGCCAGTAGTATGGTGGGGTTTGGTTTTGGGAGCTCCTACAATGAGCAGTTCTTC
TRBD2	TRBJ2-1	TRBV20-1	CSAGEERESGEQFF	TGCAGTGCTGGAGAGGAGCGGGAGTCCGGTGAGCAGTTCTTC
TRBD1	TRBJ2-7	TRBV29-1	CSVEDRPLAGQGANWTYEQYF	TGCAGCGTTGAAGATCGACCTCTAGCGGGACAGGGGGCAAATTGGACCTACGAGCAGTACTTC
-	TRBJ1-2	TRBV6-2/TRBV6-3	CASSYSITDYGYTF	TGTGCCAGCAGTTACTCGATCACAGACTATGGCTACACCTTC
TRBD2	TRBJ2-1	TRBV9	CASSPGSGSVNEQFF	TGTGCCAGCAGTCCCGGTAGCGGGAGTGTCAATGAGCAGTTCTTC
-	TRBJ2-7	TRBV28	CASSLGIRTGYEQYF	TGTGCCAGCAGTTTGGGGATACGTACGGGCTACGAGCAGTACTTC
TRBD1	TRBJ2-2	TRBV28	CASSGGTDTLDTGELFF	TGTGCCAGCAGTGGTGGGACAGACACTCTAGACACCGGGGAGCTGTTTTTT
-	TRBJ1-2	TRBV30	CAWSKQTGNYGYTF	TGTGCCTGGAGCAAACAGACAGGAAACTATGGCTACACCTTC
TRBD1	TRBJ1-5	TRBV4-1	CASSQDSAGGQPQHF	TGCGCCAGCAGCCAAGATTCGGCAGGGGGTCAGCCCCAGCATTTT
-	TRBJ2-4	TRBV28	CASSSLPTDIQYF	TGTGCCAGCAGTTCCCTCCCTACGGACATTCAGTACTTC